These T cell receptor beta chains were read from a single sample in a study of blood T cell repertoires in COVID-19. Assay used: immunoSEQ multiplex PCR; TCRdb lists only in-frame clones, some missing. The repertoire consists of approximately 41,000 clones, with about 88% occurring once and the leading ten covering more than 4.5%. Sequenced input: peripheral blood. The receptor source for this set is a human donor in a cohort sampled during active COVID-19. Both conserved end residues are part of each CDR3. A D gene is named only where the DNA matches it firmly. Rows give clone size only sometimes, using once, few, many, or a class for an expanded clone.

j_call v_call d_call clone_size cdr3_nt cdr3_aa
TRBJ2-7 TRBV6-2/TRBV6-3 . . TGTGCCAGCAGTTACCGGCCAGACATGACCCACGAGCAGTACTTC CASSYRPDMTHEQYF
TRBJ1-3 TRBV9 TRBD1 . TGTGCCAGCAGCCCGAGGACAGGCCTTGCCTCTGGAAACACCATATATTTT CASSPRTGLASGNTIYF
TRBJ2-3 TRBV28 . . TGTGCCAGCTCCCAGACTGGCGTCGATACGCAGTATTTT CASSQTGVDTQYF
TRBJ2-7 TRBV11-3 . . TGTGCCAGCAGCTTAGATTGGGCATACGAGCAGTACTTC CASSLDWAYEQYF
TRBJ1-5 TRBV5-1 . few TGCGCCAGCAGCCCCTCTGGGCGGGGACAGCCCCAGCATTTT CASSPSGRGQPQHF
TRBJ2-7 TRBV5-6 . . TGTGCCAGCAGCCCCCCGGGGAGGTACGAGCAGTACTTC CASSPPGRYEQYF
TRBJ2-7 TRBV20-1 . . TGCAGTGCTAGCGACGGAGTCGAGCAGTACTTC CSASDGVEQYF
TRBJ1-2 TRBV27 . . TGTGCCAGCAGTTTACTCGGGCAGGGAGGAGCAAGCGGCTACACCTTC CASSLLGQGGASGYTF
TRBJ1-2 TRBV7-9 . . TGTGCCAGCAGCTTAAATTCGCAGGATCGGTATGGCTACACCTTC CASSLNSQDRYGYTF
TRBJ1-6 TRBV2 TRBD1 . TGTGCCAGCATCCGGGACAGGGGTTCACCCCTCCACTTT CASIRDRGSPLHF
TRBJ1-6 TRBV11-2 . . TGTGCCAGCAGCTCAGGACAGTTCAATTCACCCCTCCACTTT CASSSGQFNSPLHF
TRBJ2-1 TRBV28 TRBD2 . TGTGCCAGCAGTTTATTTCCCAAACTAGCGGGGCTTAATGAGCAGTTCTTC CASSLFPKLAGLNEQFF
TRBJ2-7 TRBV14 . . TGTGCCAGCAGCCAAGATTTCACTAGTCGGCACTTC CASSQDFTSRHF
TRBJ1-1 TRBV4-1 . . TGCGCCAGCAGCACGCAAATGGGGGCGCGAACTGAAGCTTTCTTT CASSTQMGARTEAFF
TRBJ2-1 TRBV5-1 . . TGCGCCAGCGAAGCGGATTCCTACAATGAGCAGTTCTTC CASEADSYNEQFF
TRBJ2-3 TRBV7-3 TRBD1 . TGTGCCAGCAGCTCCGGGACAGGGTACACAGATACGCAGTATTTT CASSSGTGYTDTQYF
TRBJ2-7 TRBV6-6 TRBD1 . TGTGCCAGCAGTTACTCGGGACAGGGGTGGAGCGAGCAGTACTTC CASSYSGQGWSEQYF
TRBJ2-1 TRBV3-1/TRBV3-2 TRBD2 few TGTGCCAGCAGCCTCGGGACTAGCTCCTACAATGAGCAGTTCTTC CASSLGTSSYNEQFF
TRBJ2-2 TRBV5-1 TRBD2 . TGCGCCAGCAGCACTAGCGGGAGGGGGACCGGGGAGCTGTTTTTT CASSTSGRGTGELFF
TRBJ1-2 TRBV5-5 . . TGTGCCAGCAGCTTCTACTCGGGGTTTGGTGGCTACACCTTC CASSFYSGFGGYTF